What follows are 14 T cell receptor beta chains derived from one specimen sequenced in a study of blood T cell repertoires in COVID-19. Sequencing used immunoSEQ multiplex PCR; TCRdb keeps in-frame clones, though not all of them. The table lists approximately 440,000 clones, about 85% of them singletons. Specimen: PBMCs or T cells enriched from blood (not recorded which). The receptor set was obtained from a woman between 18 and 29 years old who had recovered from COVID-19.

The V and J genes are TRBV30 and TRBJ2-5, with D maybe TRBD1 (5 bases). Germline CDR1 GTSNPN, CDR2 SVGIG (reference sequence). V was pared by 1 base and J by 1 base, with 10 bases between. The CDR3 is made up of 14 amino acids. DNA of the CDR3: TGTGCCTGGAGTGCCTCAGGGCCCCAAGAGACCCAGTACTTC. This gives the protein CAWSASGPQETQYF.

V and J are TRBV2 and TRBJ2-3; 8 bases fit TRBD2. There are 14 residues in the CDR3. Trimming cost V 7 bases and J 2 bases; bases outside gene matches: 5. Per germline, CDR1 SNHLY and CDR2 FYNNEI. As DNA, the CDR3 is TGTGCCAGCAAGTGGCGGGGGGTCACAGATACGCAGTATTTT. It specifies CASKWRGVTDTQYF.

This chain uses TRBV5-8 with TRBJ1-2; 7 bases match TRBD1. CDR1 and CDR2 from the germline V gene are SGHTS and YDEGEE. V lost 4 bases to trimming and J lost 7 bases; unmatched junction nucleotides: 13. The CDR3 sequence is 15 residues long. The CDR3, as DNA: TGTGCCAGCAGCCCCTTCCCGACAGGGAATACTGGCTACACCTTC. It codes for CASSPFPTGNTGYTF.

The chain links TRBV7-2 to TRBJ2-7; perhaps TRBD2 as D (6 bases). The ends were cut back, 4 bases at V and 3 bases at J, with 13 bases in the middle. Germline assignment: CDR1 SGHTA and CDR2 FQGNSA. The length of the CDR3 is 14 residues. CDR3 DNA sequence: TGTGCCAGCAGCTCCGGGACTGTCTACTACGAGCAGTACTTC. Its translation: CASSSGTVYYEQYF.

This chain connects TRBV6-5 to TRBJ2-2, with TRBD2 matching over 7 bases. CDR3 size: 15 residues. Trimming at V came to 4 bases and at J to 7 bases, leaving 9 bases not matched to a gene. The V gene's germline CDR1 is MNHEY and CDR2 SVGAGI. The CDR3 DNA reads as TGTGCCAGCAGTTCCCCCTCGGGGGGTATCGGGGAGCTGTTTTTT. It is translated as CASSSPSGGIGELFF.

The V call is TRBV3-1 (or the pseudogene TRBV3-2), the J call TRBJ1-1; D possibly corresponds to TRBD1 (5 bases). Germline values: CDR1 LGHDT, CDR2 YNNKEL (reference sequence). The CDR3 runs 15 residues. The V end lost 4 bases, the J end lost 0 bases, and 12 bases lay between the germline ends. CDR3 protein: CASSPGQHMNTEAFF. CDR3 in DNA: TGTGCCAGCAGCCCCGGACAACACATGAACACTGAAGCTTTCTTT.

The chain links TRBV4-1 to TRBJ2-7; 9 bases line up with TRBD1. The CDR3 is 15 residues long. Looked up from germline, CDR1 is MGHRA and CDR2 is YSYEKL. The ends lost 1 base at V and 5 bases at J; junction bases unmatched: 6. The CDR3 region has the DNA TGCGCCAGCAGCCAAGTGCCCGGGACAGGGAACGAGCAGTACTTC. Its translation: CASSQVPGTGNEQYF.

The chain joins TRBV11-2 to TRBJ2-1; 10 positions agree with TRBD2. The V gene's germline CDR1 is SGHAT and CDR2 FQNNGV. The CDR3 runs to 13 residues. Trimming at V came to 6 bases and at J to 9 bases, leaving 5 bases not matched to a gene. The chain's CDR3 is CASSRAGGPEQFF. In DNA form, the CDR3 reads TGTGCCAGCAGTAGAGCGGGGGGGCCTGAGCAGTTCTTC.

The V and J genes are TRBV7-8 and TRBJ1-1, with 11 positions matching TRBD1. There are 18 residues in the CDR3. Trimming at V came to 4 bases and at J to 4 bases, leaving 14 bases not matched to a gene. Germline V CDR1 and CDR2: SGHVS, FQNEAQ. The CDR3, as DNA: TGTGCCAGCAGCTGGAATCCGGAGGACAGGGGGCTGGGCACTGAAGCTTTCTTT. Encoded protein: CASSWNPEDRGLGTEAFF.

A remark on this clone: Other DNA sequences in the sample encode the same CDR3. V gene TRBV19 combines with J gene TRBJ1-5; 10 bases align to TRBD1. This CDR3 is 13 amino acids long. The ends lost 7 bases at V and 5 bases at J; junction bases unmatched: 2. Germline CDR1 and CDR2: LNHDA and SQIVND (reference sequence). The chain's CDR3 is CASKDRGYQPQHF. The CDR3, as DNA: TGTGCCAGTAAGGACAGGGGGTATCAGCCCCAGCATTTT.

J is TRBJ2-7 and V is TRBV6-1; tentative D call: TRBD2 (6 bases). CDR3 length: 15 residues. The ends were cut back, 2 bases at V and 4 bases at J, with 15 bases in the middle. Germline assignment: CDR1 MNHNS and CDR2 SASEGT. As DNA, the CDR3 is TGTGCCAGCAGTGAAATGGGGGGAGATTCGTACGAGCAGTACTTC. Translated: CASSEMGGDSYEQYF.

V and J are TRBV2 and TRBJ1-5; TRBD1 matches 7 bases. Germline V CDR1 and CDR2: SNHLY, FYNNEI. The CDR3 contains 15 residues. V gave up 3 bases and J gave up 4 bases; unmatched junction bases: 6. CDR3 loop: CASSDTKGANQPQHF. CDR3 DNA: TGTGCCAGCAGTGACACAAAGGGGGCTAATCAGCCCCAGCATTTT.

The gene calls are TRBV3-1 (or the pseudogene TRBV3-2) and TRBJ1-5; tentatively, D is TRBD1 (6 bases). Germline-derived CDR1 and CDR2 are LGHDT and YNNKEL (reference sequence). Trimming removed 0 bases at V and 11 bases at J, with 11 bases between. The CDR3 sequence is 13 residues long. The CDR3 sequence: CASSQDPRQAQHF. The CDR3 coding sequence is TGTGCCAGCAGCCAAGATCCGAGACAGGCCCAGCATTTT.

This clone was seen only once. This sequence joins TRBV7-2 and TRBJ2-3, with 11 positions matching TRBD2. Losses at the gene ends were 1 base for V and 4 bases for J; bases not matched to a gene: 7. This CDR3 has 17 amino acids. Germline V gives CDR1 SGHTA, CDR2 FQGNSA. The CDR3 protein is CASSLVPLAGGPDTQYF. The DNA for the CDR3 is TGTGCCAGCAGCTTAGTCCCCCTAGCGGGGGGTCCAGATACGCAGTATTTT. The full variable domain, completed using reference TRBV7-2 and TRBJ2-3, is GAGVSQSPSNKVTEKGKDVELRCDPISGHTALYWYRQSLGQGLEFLIYFQGNSAPDKSGLPSDRFSAERTGGSVSTLTIQRTQQEDSAVYLCASSLVPLAGGPDTQYFGPGTRLTVL.